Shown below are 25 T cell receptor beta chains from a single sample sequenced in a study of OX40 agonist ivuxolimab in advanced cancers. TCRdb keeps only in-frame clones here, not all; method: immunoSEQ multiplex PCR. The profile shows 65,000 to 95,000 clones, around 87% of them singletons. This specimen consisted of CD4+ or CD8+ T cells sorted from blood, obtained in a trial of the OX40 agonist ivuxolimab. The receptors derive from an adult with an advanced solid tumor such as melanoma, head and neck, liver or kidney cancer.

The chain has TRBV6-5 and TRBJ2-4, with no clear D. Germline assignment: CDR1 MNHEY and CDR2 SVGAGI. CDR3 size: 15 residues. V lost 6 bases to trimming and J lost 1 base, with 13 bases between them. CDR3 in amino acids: CASSPLLTAKNIQYF. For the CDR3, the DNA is TGTGCCAGCAGCCCCCTCCTCACCGCCAAAAACATTCAGTACTTC.

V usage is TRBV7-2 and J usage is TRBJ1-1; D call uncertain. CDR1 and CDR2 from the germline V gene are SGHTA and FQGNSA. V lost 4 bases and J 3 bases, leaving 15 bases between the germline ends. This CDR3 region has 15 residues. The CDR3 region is CASSSLGPRDTEAFF. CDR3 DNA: TGTGCCAGCAGCTCCCTTGGACCACGGGACACTGAAGCTTTCTTT. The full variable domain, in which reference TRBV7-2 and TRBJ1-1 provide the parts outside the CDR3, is GAGVSQSPSNKVTEKGKDVELRCDPISGHTALYWYRQSLGQGLEFLIYFQGNSAPDKSGLPSDRFSAERTGGSVSTLTIQRTQQEDSAVYLCASSSLGPRDTEAFFGQGTRLTVV.

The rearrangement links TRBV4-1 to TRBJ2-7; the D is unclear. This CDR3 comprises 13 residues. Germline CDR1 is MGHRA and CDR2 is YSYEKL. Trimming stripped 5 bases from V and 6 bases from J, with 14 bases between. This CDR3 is CASSDPRVREQYF. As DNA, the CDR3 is TGCGCCAGCAGCGACCCCCGGGTTCGCGAGCAGTACTTC.

The DNA for the CDR3 is TGTGCCAGCAGTAAAGGCAGGCAAGAGACCCAGTACTTC. Its translation is CASSKGRQETQYF. The chain links TRBV28 to TRBJ2-5; D is undetermined. Per germline, CDR1 MDHEN and CDR2 SYDVKM. V dropped 5 bases and J dropped 2 bases, with 9 bases sitting between them. The CDR3 loop spans 13 amino acids.

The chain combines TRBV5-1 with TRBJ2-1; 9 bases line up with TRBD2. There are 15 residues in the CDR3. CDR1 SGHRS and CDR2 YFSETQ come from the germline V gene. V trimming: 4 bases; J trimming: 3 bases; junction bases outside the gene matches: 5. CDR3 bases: TGCGCCAGCAGCCCGGGACTAGCAAACTACAATGAGCAGTTCTTC. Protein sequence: CASSPGLANYNEQFF.

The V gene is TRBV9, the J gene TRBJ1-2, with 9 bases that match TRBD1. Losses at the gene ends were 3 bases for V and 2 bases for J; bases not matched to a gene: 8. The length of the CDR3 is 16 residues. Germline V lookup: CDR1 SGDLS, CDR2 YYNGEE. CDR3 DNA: TGTGCCAGCAGCGGAGAAAAGGGACAGGGAAACTATGGCTACACCTTC. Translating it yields CASSGEKGQGNYGYTF. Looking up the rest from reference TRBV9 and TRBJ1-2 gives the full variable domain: DSGVTQTPKHLITATGQRVTLRCSPRSGDLSVYWYQQSLDQGLQFLIQYYNGEERAKGNILERFSAQQFPDLHSELNLSSLELGDSALYFCASSGEKGQGNYGYTFGSGTRLTVV.

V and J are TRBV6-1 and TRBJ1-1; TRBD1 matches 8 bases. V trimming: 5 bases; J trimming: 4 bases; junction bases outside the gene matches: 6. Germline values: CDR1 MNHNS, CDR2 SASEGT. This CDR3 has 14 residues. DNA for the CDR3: TGTGCCAGCAGTTCCACAGGGGGAGTCACTGAAGCTTTCTTT. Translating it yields CASSSTGGVTEAFF.

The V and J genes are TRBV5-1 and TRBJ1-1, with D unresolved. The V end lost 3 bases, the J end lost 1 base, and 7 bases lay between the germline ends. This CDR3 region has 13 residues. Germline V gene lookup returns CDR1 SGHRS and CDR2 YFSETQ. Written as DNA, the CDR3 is TGCGCCAGCAGCTCGGGCACGAACACTGAAGCTTTCTTT. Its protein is CASSSGTNTEAFF.

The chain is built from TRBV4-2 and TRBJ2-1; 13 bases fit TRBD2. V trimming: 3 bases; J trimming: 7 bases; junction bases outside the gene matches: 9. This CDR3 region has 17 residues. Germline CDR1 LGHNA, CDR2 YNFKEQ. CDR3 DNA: TGTGCCAGCAGCCAGGGACTAGCGGGGTTGGCGGAGAATGAGCAGTTCTTC. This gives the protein CASSQGLAGLAENEQFF.

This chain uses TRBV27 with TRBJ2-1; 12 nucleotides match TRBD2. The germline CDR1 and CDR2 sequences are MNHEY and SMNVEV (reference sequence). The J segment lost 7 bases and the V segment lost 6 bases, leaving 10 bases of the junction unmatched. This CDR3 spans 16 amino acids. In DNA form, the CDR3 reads TGTGCCAGCAGCAAGCTAGCGGGAGGGCCTGGGAATGAGCAGTTCTTC. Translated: CASSKLAGGPGNEQFF.

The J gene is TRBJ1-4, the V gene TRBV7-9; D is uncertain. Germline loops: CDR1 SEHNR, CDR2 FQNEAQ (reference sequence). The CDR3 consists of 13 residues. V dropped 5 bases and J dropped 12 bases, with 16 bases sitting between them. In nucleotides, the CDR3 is TGTGCCAGCAGCGCCAGGACGGTTGAGGAACTGTTTTTT. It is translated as CASSARTVEELFF.

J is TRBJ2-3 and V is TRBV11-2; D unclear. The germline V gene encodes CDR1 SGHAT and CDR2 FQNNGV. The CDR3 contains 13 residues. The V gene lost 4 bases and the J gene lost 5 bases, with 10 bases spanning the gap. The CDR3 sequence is CASSSQPQDTQYF. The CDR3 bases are TGTGCCAGCAGCTCCCAACCTCAAGATACGCAGTATTTT.

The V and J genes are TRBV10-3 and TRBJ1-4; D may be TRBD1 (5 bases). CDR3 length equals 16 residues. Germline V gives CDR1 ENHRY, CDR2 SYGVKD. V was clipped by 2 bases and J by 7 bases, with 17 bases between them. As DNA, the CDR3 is TGTGCCATCAGTGAGGGGAAGGGGACCGTTGTTGAAAAACTGTTTTTT. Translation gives CAISEGKGTVVEKLFF.

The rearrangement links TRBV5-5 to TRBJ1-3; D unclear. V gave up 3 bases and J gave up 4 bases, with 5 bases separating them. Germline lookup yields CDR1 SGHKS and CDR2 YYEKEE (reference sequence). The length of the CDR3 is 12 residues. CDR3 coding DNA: TGTGCCAGCAGCTATAGAGGAAACACCATATATTTT. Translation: CASSYRGNTIYF.

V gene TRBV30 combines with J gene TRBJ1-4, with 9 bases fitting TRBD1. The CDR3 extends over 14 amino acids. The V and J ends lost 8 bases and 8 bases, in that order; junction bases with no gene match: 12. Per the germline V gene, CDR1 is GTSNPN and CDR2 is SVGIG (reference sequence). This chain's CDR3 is CAHRTGGVAEKLFF. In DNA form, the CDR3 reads TGTGCCCATCGTACAGGGGGCGTTGCGGAAAAACTGTTTTTT.

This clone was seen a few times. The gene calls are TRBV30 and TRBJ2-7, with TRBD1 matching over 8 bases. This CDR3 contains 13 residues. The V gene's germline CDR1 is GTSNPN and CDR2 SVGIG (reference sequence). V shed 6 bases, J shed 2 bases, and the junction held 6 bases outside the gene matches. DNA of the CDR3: TGTGCCTGCACAAAGACAGGGGCCTACGAGCAGTACTTC. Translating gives CACTKTGAYEQYF.

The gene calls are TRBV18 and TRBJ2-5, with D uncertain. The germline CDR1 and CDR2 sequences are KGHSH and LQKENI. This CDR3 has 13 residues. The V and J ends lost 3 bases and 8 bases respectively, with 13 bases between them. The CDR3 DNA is TGTGCCAGCTCACCTGACGGCGTTGGTACCCAGTACTTC. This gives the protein CASSPDGVGTQYF.

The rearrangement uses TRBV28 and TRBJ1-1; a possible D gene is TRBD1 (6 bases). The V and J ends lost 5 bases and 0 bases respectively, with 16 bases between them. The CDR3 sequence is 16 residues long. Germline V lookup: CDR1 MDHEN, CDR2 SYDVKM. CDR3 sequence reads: CASSPFRGALNTEAFF. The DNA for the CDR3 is TGTGCCAGCAGTCCCTTCAGGGGCGCTTTGAACACTGAAGCTTTCTTT. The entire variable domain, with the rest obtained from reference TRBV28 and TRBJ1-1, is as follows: DVKVTQSSRYLVKRTGEKVFLECVQDMDHENMFWYRQDPGLGLRLIYFSYDVKMKEKGDIPEGYSVSREKKERFSLILESASTNQTSMYLCASSPFRGALNTEAFFGQGTRLTVV.

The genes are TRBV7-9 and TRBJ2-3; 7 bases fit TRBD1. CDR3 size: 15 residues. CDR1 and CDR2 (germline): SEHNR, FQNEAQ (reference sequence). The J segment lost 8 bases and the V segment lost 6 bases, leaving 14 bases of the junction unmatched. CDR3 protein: CASSPTGVGRGTQYF. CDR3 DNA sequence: TGTGCCAGCAGTCCCACAGGGGTGGGACGGGGTACGCAGTATTTT.

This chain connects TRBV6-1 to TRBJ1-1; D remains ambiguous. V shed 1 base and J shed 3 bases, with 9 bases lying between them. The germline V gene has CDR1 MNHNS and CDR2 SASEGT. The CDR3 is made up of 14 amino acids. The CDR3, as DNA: TGTGCCAGCAGTGAAGAGGGCAGCTACACTGAAGCTTTCTTT. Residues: CASSEEGSYTEAFF.

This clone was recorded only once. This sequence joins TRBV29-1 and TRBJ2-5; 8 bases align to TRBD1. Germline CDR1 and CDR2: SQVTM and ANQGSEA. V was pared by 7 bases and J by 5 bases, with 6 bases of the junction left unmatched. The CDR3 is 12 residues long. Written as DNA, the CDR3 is TGCAGCGGTACAGGGGGTTTGGAGACCCAGTACTTC. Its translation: CSGTGGLETQYF.

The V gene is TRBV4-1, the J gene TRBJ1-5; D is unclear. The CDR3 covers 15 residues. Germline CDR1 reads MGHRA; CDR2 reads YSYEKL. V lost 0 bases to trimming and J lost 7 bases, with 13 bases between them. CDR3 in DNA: TGCGCCAGCAGCCAAGATGGGGAGGTTCGGCAGCCCCAGCATTTT. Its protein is CASSQDGEVRQPQHF.

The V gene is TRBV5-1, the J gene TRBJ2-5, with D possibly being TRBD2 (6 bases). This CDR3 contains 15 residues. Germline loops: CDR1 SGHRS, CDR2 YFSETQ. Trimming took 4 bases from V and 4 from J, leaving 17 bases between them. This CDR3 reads CASSPEGLGGETQYF. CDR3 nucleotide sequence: TGCGCCAGCAGCCCGGAGGGACTTGGGGGAGAGACCCAGTACTTC.

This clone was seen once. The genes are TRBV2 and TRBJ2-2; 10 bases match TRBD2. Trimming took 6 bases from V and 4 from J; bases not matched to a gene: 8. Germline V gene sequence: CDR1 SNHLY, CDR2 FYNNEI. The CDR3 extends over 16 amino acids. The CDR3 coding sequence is TGTGCCAGCAGGGGAGATAGCGGGGGGACCACCGGGGAGCTGTTTTTT. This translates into CASRGDSGGTTGELFF.

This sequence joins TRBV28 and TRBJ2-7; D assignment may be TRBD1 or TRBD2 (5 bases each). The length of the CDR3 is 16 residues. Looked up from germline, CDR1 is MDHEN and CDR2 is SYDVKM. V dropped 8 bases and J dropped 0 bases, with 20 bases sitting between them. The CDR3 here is CASGGDGQTISYEQYF. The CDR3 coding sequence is TGTGCCAGCGGGGGAGATGGGCAGACCATCTCCTACGAGCAGTACTTC.